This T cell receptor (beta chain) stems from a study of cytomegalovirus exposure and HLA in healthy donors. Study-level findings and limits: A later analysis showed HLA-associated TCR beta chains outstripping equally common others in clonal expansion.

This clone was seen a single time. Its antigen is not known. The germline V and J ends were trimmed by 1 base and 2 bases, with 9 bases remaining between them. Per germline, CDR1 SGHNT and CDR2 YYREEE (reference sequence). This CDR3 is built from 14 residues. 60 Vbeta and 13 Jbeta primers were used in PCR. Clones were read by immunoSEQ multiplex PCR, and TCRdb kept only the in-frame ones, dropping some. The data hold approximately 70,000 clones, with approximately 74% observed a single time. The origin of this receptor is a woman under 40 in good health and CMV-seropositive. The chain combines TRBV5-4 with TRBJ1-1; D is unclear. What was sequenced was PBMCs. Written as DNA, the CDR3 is TGTGCCAGCAGCTTGCACGAGGGAAACACTGAAGCTTTCTTT. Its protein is CASSLHEGNTEAFF.